The clone carrying this T cell receptor beta chain was detected only a few times. These data originate in a study of blood T cell repertoires in COVID-19. Across the study: Researchers got acute and convalescent COVID-19 samples from the United States, Italy and Spain. T cells, B-cell-depleted T cells, or PBMCs supplied cDNA or gDNA.

Data came from immunoSEQ multiplex PCR; TCRdb stores just in-frame clones and leaves some out. The sample yields under 450,000 clones, about 90% seen once. In terms of age and location, participants ranged from about 18 to 95 years and lived in about two dozen US areas. Trimming left V 4 bases short and J 0 bases short, with 15 bases between. Per the germline V gene, CDR1 is SGHDN and CDR2 is FVKESK. The CDR3 is 16 residues long. This chain links TRBV14 with TRBJ1-1; TRBD1 is a possible D gene (5 bases). Material for sequencing was PBMCs or T cells enriched from blood (not recorded which). The source is a man aged 25 to 45 who had recovered from COVID-19. In DNA form, the CDR3 reads TGTGCCAGCAGCCTCATAACAGGAGTCATGAACACTGAAGCTTTCTTT. It specifies CASSLITGVMNTEAFF. The full variable domain, rest sourced from reference TRBV14 and TRBJ1-1, is EAGVTQFPSHSVIEKGQTVTLRCDPISGHDNLYWYRRVMGKEIKFLLHFVKESKQDESGMPNNRFLAERTGGTYSTLKVQPAELEDSGVYFCASSLITGVMNTEAFFGQGTRLTVV.